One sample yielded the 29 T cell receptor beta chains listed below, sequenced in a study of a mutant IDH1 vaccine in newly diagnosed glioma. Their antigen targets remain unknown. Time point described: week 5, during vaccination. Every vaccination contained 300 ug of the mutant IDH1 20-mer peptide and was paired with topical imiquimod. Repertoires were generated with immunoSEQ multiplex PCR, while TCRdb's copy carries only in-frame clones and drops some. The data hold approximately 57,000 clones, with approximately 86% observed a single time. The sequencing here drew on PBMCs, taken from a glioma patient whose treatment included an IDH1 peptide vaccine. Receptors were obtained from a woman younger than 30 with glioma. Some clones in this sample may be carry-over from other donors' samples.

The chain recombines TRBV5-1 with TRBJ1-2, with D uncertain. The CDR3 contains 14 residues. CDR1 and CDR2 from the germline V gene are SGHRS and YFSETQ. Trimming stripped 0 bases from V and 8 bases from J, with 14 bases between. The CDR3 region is CASSLEAAPAGYTF. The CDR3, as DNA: TGCGCCAGCAGCTTGGAGGCAGCCCCGGCGGGCTACACCTTC.

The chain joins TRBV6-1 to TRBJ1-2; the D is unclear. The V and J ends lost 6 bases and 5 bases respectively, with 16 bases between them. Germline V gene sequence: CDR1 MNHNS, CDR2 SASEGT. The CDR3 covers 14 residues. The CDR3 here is CASRAPGSLYGYTF. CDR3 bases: TGTGCCAGCAGAGCCCCGGGATCTCTTTATGGCTACACCTTC.

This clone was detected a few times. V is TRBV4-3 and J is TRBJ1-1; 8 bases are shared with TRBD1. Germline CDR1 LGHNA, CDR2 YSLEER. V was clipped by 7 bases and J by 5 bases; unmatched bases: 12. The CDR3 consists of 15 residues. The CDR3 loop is CASTQGPQGATEAFF. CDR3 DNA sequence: TGCGCCAGCACACAAGGCCCTCAGGGGGCGACTGAAGCTTTCTTT.

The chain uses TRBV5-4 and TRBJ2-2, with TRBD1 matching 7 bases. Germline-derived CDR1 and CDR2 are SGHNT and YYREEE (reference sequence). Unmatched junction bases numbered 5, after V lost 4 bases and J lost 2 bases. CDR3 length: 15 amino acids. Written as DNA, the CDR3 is TGTGCCAGCAGCCGACAGGGTCTTAACACCGGGGAGCTGTTTTTT. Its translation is CASSRQGLNTGELFF.

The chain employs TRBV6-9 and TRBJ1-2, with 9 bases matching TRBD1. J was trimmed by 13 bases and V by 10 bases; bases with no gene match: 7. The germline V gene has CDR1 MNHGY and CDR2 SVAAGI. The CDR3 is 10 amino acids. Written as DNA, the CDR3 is TGTGCCAACCGGACAGGGGACGCCACCTTC. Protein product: CANRTGDATF.

This chain's CDR3 is CTSSQDHGGRNRPENTEAFF. The CDR3 DNA sequence: TGCACCAGCAGCCAAGATCACGGTGGGAGAAACAGGCCCGAGAACACTGAAGCTTTCTTT. The rearrangement uses TRBV1 and TRBJ1-1. TRBV1 is recorded as a pseudogene. This CDR3 is built from 20 residues.

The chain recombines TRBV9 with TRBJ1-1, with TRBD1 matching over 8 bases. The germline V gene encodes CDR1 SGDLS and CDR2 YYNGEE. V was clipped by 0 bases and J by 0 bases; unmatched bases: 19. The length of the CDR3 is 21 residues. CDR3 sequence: CASSVGPGQGFEPPMNTEAFF. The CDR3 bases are TGTGCCAGCAGCGTAGGCCCCGGACAGGGCTTCGAGCCCCCCATGAACACTGAAGCTTTCTTT.

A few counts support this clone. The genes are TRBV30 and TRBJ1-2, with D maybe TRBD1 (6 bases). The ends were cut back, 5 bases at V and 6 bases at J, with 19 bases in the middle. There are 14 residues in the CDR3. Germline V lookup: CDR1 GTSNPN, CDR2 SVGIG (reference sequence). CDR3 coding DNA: TGTGCCTGGGAGAGGGGCAGGGGAGGACATGGCTACACCTTC. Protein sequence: CAWERGRGGHGYTF.

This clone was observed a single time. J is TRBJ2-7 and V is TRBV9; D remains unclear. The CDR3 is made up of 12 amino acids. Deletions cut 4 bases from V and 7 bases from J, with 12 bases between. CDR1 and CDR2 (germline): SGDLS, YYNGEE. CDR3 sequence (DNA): TGTGCCAGCAGCCCAACGCCCAGGGAGCAGTACTTC. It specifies CASSPTPREQYF.

The CDR3 region is CASSQRPGNTEAFF. CDR3 DNA: TGTGCCAGCAGCCAGCGTCCGGGGAACACTGAAGCTTTCTTT. The rearrangement uses TRBV4-2 and TRBJ1-1; D uncertain. Trimming left V 3 bases short and J 1 base short, with 9 bases between. This CDR3 is built from 14 residues. Germline CDR1 reads LGHNA; CDR2 reads YNFKEQ.

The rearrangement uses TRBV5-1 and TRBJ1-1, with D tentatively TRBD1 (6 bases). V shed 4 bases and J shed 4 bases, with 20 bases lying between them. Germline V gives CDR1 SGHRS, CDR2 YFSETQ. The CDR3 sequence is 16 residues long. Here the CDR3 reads CASSNRDTSRGTEAFF. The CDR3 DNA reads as TGCGCCAGCAGCAACAGGGATACCTCGCGGGGCACTGAAGCTTTCTTT.

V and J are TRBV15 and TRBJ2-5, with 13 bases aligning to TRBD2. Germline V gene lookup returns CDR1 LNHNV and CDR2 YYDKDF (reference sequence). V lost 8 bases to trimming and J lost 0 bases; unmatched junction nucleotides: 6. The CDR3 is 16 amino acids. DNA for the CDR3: TGTGCCACCCAACTAGCGGGAGGGCCGTACCAAGAGACCCAGTACTTC. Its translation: CATQLAGGPYQETQYF.

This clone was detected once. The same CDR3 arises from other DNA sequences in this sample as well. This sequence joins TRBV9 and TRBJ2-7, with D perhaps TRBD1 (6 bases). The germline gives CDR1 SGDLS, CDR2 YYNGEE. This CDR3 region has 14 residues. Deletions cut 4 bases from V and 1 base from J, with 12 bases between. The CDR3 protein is CASSPTGSSYEQYF. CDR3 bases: TGTGCCAGCAGCCCTACAGGGTCGTCCTACGAGCAGTACTTC.

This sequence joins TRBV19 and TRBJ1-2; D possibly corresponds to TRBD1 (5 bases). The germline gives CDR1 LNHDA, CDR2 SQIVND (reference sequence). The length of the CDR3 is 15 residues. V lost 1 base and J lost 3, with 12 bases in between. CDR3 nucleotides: TGTGCCAGTAGTATAGGAGGGGACCAGTACTATGGCTACACCTTC. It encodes CASSIGGDQYYGYTF.

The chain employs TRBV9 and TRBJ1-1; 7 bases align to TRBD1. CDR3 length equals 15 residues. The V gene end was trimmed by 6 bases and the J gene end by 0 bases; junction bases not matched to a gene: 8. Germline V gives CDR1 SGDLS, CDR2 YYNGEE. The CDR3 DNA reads TGTGCCAGCACCGCAGGGGGGACAATGAACACTGAAGCTTTCTTT. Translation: CASTAGGTMNTEAFF.

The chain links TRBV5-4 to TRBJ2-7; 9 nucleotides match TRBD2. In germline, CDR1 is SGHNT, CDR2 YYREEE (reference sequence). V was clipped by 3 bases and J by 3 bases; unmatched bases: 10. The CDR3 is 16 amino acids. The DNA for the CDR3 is TGTGCCAGCAGCTCCACGGAAGCGGGGGGTATCTACGAGCAGTACTTC. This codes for CASSSTEAGGIYEQYF.

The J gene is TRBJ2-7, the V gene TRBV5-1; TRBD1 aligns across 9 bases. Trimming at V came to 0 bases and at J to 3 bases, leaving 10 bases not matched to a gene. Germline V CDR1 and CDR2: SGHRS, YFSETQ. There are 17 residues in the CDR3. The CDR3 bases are TGCGCCAGCAGCTTGGCCCCATGGGACAGGGTAAACTACGAGCAGTACTTC. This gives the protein CASSLAPWDRVNYEQYF. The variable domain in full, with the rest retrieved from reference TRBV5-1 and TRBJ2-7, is KAGVTQTPRYLIKTRGQQVTLSCSPISGHRSVSWYQQTPGQGLQFLFEYFSETQRNKGNFPGRFSGRQFSNSRSEMNVSTLELGDSALYLCASSLAPWDRVNYEQYFGPGTRLTVT.

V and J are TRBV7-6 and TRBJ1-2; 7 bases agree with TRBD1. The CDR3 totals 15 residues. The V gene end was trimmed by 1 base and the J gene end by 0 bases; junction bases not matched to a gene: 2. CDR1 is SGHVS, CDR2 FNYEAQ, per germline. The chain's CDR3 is CASSLEGGSNYGYTF. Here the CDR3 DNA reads TGTGCCAGCAGCTTAGAAGGGGGCTCTAACTATGGCTACACCTTC.

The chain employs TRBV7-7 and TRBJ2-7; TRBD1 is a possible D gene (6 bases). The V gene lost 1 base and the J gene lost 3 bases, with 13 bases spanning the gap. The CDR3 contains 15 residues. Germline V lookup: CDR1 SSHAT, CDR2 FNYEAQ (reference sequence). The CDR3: CASSLGDTGNYEQYF. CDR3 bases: TGTGCCAGCAGCTTAGGGGACACAGGGAACTACGAGCAGTACTTC.

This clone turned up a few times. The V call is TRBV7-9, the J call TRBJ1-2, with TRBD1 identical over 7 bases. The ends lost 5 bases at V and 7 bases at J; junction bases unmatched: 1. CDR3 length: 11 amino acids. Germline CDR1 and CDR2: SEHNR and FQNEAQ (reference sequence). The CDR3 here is CASSRQGGYTF. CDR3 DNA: TGTGCCAGCAGCCGACAGGGTGGCTACACCTTC.

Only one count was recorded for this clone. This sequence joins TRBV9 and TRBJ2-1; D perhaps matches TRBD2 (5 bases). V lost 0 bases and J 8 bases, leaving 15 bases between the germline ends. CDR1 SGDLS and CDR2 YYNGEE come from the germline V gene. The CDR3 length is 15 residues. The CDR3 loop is CASSVVTSPLYEQFF. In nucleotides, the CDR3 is TGTGCCAGCAGCGTAGTTACTAGTCCCCTCTATGAGCAGTTCTTC.

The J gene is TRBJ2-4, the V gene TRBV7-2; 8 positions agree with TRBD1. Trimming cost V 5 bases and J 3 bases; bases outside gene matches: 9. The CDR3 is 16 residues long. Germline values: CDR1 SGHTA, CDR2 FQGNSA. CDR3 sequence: CASSPGQGEGKNIQYF. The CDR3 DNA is TGTGCCAGCAGCCCCGGACAGGGAGAGGGCAAAAACATTCAGTACTTC.

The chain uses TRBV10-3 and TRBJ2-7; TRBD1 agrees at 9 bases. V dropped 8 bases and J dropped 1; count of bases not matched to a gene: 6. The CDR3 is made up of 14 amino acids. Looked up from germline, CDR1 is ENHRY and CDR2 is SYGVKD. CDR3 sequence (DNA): TGTGCCATCGGACCGGGACAGGGATCCTACGAGCAGTACTTC. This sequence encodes CAIGPGQGSYEQYF.

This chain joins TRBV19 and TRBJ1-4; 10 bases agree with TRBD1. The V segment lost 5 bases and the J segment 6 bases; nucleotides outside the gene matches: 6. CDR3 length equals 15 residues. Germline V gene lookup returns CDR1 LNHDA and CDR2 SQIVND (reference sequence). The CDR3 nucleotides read TGTGCCAGTAGTCGCTCGGACAGGGGGTATGAAAAACTGTTTTTT. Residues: CASSRSDRGYEKLFF.

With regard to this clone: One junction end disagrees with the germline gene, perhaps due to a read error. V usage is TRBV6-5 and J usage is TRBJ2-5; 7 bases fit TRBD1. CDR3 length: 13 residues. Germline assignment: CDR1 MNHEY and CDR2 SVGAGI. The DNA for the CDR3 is TGTGCCAGTAACACAGGGGACCAAGGGACCCAGTACTTC. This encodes CASNTGDQGTQYF.

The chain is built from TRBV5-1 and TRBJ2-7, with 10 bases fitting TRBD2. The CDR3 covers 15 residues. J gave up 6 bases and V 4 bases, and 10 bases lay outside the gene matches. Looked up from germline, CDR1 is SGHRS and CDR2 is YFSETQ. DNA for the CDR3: TGCGCCAGCAGCCCTAGCGGGAGACTAGGATTCGAGCAGTACTTC. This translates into CASSPSGRLGFEQYF.

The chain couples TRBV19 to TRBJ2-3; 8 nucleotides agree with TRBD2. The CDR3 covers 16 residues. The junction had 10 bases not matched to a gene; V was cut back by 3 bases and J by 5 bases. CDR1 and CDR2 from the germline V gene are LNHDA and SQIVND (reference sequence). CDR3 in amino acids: CASSIYPGGPLDTQYF. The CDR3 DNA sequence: TGTGCCAGTAGTATCTACCCGGGAGGGCCTTTAGATACGCAGTATTTT.

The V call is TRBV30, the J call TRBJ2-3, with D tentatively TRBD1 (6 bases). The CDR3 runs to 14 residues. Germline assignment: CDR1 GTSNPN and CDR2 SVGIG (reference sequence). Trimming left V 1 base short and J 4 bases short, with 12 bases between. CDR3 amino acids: CAWSDRAMADTQYF. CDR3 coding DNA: TGTGCCTGGAGTGACAGGGCGATGGCAGATACGCAGTATTTT.

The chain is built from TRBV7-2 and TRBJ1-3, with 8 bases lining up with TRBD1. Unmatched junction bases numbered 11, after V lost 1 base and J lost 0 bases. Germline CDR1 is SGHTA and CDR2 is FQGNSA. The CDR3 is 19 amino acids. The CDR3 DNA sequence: TGTGCCAGCAGCTTAGGGGACAGGCTCAAGCTAGACTCTGGAAACACCATATATTTT. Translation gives CASSLGDRLKLDSGNTIYF. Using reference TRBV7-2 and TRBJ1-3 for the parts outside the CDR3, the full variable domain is GAGVSQSPSNKVTEKGKDVELRCDPISGHTALYWYRQSLGQGLEFLIYFQGNSAPDKSGLPSDRFSAERTGGSVSTLTIQRTQQEDSAVYLCASSLGDRLKLDSGNTIYFGEGSWLTVV.